This entry describes one T cell receptor (beta chain). What it recognizes is unknown. Patients were excluded for uncontrolled infection, other autoimmune disease, pregnancy or lactation. This entry is derived from a study of T cells in Graves' hyperthyroidism and ophthalmopathy. Germline assignment: CDR1 MDHEN and CDR2 SYDVKM. This CDR3 comprises 14 residues. Trimming removed 6 bases from V and 0 bases from J, with 11 bases in between. Amplified TCR beta CDR3 regions came from RNA transcripts. First-round RT-PCR targeting the TCR CDR3 was performed with the HTBI primer set. From the multiplex PCR reads, TCRdb called clonotypes with MiXCR, one entry per CDR3 protein. The table records 490,000 or so distinct CDR3 sequences, roughly 22% of them present only once. Notes on the study in general: Separating ophthalmopathy from stable hyperthyroidism was achieved by a 13 V-J model.

The chain joins TRBV28 to TRBJ1-1; no definite D call. Sequenced sample: blood. The clonotype was recovered from a woman aged 70-85 years with Graves' ophthalmopathy. This CDR3 is CASRSFPMNTEAFF. CDR3 DNA sequence: TGTGCCAGCAGATCCTTTCCAATGAACACTGAAGCTTTCTTT. The whole variable domain, filled in from reference TRBV28 and TRBJ1-1, reads DVKVTQSSRYLVKRTGEKVFLECVQDMDHENMFWYRQDPGLGLRLIYFSYDVKMKEKGDIPEGYSVSREKKERFSLILESASTNQTSMYLCASRSFPMNTEAFFGQGTRLTVV.